The rows below give T cell receptor beta chains drawn from one sample of a study of T cells in localized non-small cell lung cancer. Produced via immunoSEQ multiplex PCR; TCRdb's table is partial and in-frame only. The table shows under 55,000 clones, with 60% to 85% occurring only once. The sample in question was PBMCs, obtained before any cancer treatment. The receptors were gathered from a woman aged 35 to 69 with stage II lung adenocarcinoma. The CDR3 runs from the conserved cysteine through the conserved F or W. The order of the fields is clone size, V gene, J gene, D gene, CDR3 length, CDR3 protein, CDR3 DNA. A D gene is named only where the DNA matches it firmly. Where a row states a size, it is once, few, many or the class of an expanded clone; other rows omit it.

clone size: NA
V gene: TRBV15
J gene: TRBJ2-7
D gene: TRBD1
CDR3 length: 16
CDR3 protein: CATSSRKQGASYEQYF
CDR3 DNA: TGTGCCACCAGCAGTCGGAAACAGGGGGCCTCCTACGAGCAGTACTTC

clone size: NA
V gene: TRBV29-1
J gene: TRBJ1-2
D gene: NA
CDR3 length: 11
CDR3 protein: CSVEGVRGYTF
CDR3 DNA: TGCAGCGTCGAAGGGGTCCGGGGCTACACCTTC

clone size: NA
V gene: TRBV5-1
J gene: TRBJ1-2
D gene: NA
CDR3 length: 14
CDR3 protein: CASSRDSGNYGYTF
CDR3 DNA: TGCGCCAGCAGCCGGGATAGTGGGAACTATGGCTACACCTTC

clone size: NA
V gene: TRBV7-2
J gene: TRBJ1-5
D gene: NA
CDR3 length: 15
CDR3 protein: CASSPSGGGNQPQHF
CDR3 DNA: TGTGCCAGCAGCCCCTCGGGAGGGGGCAATCAGCCCCAGCATTTT

clone size: NA
V gene: TRBV7-2
J gene: TRBJ1-6
D gene: TRBD1
CDR3 length: 15
CDR3 protein: CASSPRQGAGSPLHF
CDR3 DNA: TGTGCCAGCAGCCCACGACAGGGGGCAGGTTCACCCCTCCACTTT

clone size: NA
V gene: TRBV15
J gene: TRBJ1-5
D gene: NA
CDR3 length: 12
CDR3 protein: CATSRGNQPQHF
CDR3 DNA: TGTGCCACCAGCAGAGGCAATCAGCCCCAGCATTTT

clone size: once
V gene: TRBV5-1
J gene: TRBJ2-3
D gene: NA
CDR3 length: 15
CDR3 protein: CASSLVGRNTDTQYF
CDR3 DNA: TGCGCCAGCAGCTTGGTCGGCAGGAACACAGATACGCAGTATTTT

clone size: few
V gene: TRBV9
J gene: TRBJ2-6
D gene: TRBD1
CDR3 length: 14
CDR3 protein: CASKQGAGANVLTF
CDR3 DNA: TGTGCCAGTAAGCAGGGGGCTGGGGCCAACGTCCTGACTTTC

clone size: NA
V gene: TRBV10-3
J gene: TRBJ2-3
D gene: NA
CDR3 length: 12
CDR3 protein: CAIRGDPDTQYF
CDR3 DNA: TGTGCCATCAGGGGGGACCCAGATACGCAGTATTTT

clone size: NA
V gene: TRBV19
J gene: TRBJ1-6
D gene: NA
CDR3 length: 12
CDR3 protein: CASSYRDSPLHF
CDR3 DNA: TGTGCCAGTAGCTACAGGGATTCACCCCTCCACTTT

clone size: few
V gene: TRBV7-9
J gene: TRBJ1-2
D gene: NA
CDR3 length: 14
CDR3 protein: CASSLVASLYGYTF
CDR3 DNA: TGTGCCAGCAGCTTAGTAGCCTCCCTATATGGCTACACCTTC

clone size: NA
V gene: TRBV10-3
J gene: TRBJ1-4
D gene: NA
CDR3 length: 13
CDR3 protein: CAISEKLNEKLFF
CDR3 DNA: TGTGCCATCAGTGAGAAATTAAATGAAAAACTGTTTTTT

clone size: NA
V gene: TRBV7-7
J gene: TRBJ2-2
D gene: NA
CDR3 length: 17
CDR3 protein: CASSLHVGGRGTGELFF
CDR3 DNA: TGTGCTAGCAGCCTCCATGTCGGGGGGCGTGGCACCGGGGAGCTGTTTTTT

clone size: NA
V gene: TRBV4-2
J gene: TRBJ2-1
D gene: TRBD2
CDR3 length: 15
CDR3 protein: CASSQGDGGGTEQFF
CDR3 DNA: TGTGCCAGCAGCCAAGGCGACGGGGGGGGAACAGAGCAGTTCTTC

clone size: NA
V gene: TRBV30
J gene: TRBJ2-4
D gene: TRBD1
CDR3 length: 13
CDR3 protein: CAWSVQGLNIQYF
CDR3 DNA: TGTGCCTGGAGTGTACAGGGGTTAAACATTCAGTACTTC

clone size: once
V gene: TRBV7-7
J gene: TRBJ2-5
D gene: TRBD2
CDR3 length: 14
CDR3 protein: CASSRSGGQETQYF
CDR3 DNA: TGTGCTAGCAGCAGAAGCGGGGGTCAAGAGACCCAGTACTTC

clone size: NA
V gene: TRBV5-1
J gene: TRBJ1-1
D gene: NA
CDR3 length: 15
CDR3 protein: CASSGGSRMNTEAFF
CDR3 DNA: TGCGCCAGCAGTGGGGGGAGCAGGATGAACACTGAAGCTTTCTTT

clone size: NA
V gene: TRBV27
J gene: TRBJ1-1
D gene: TRBD1
CDR3 length: 15
CDR3 protein: CASSLSQGRNTEAFF
CDR3 DNA: TGTGCCAGCAGTTTATCACAGGGGCGGAACACTGAAGCTTTCTTT

clone size: NA
V gene: TRBV4-3
J gene: TRBJ2-7
D gene: NA
CDR3 length: 17
CDR3 protein: CASSQDNEGLRNYEQYF
CDR3 DNA: TGCGCCAGCAGCCAAGATAACGAGGGGCTGAGGAACTACGAGCAGTACTTC

clone size: NA
V gene: TRBV7-9
J gene: TRBJ1-6
D gene: TRBD1
CDR3 length: 15
CDR3 protein: CASSQGQGDNSPLHF
CDR3 DNA: TGTGCCAGCAGCCAGGGACAGGGGGATAATTCACCCCTCCACTTT

clone size: NA
V gene: TRBV5-4
J gene: TRBJ2-1
D gene: TRBD2
CDR3 length: 15
CDR3 protein: CASSSLAGGYNEQFF
CDR3 DNA: TGTGCCAGCAGCTCACTAGCGGGGGGTTACAATGAGCAGTTCTTC

clone size: medium-sized
V gene: TRBV10-3
J gene: TRBJ1-3
D gene: TRBD1
CDR3 length: 14
CDR3 protein: CAIQGALVGNTIYF
CDR3 DNA: TGTGCCATTCAGGGGGCGCTGGTGGGAAACACCATATATTTT

clone size: once
V gene: TRBV28
J gene: TRBJ2-1
D gene: NA
CDR3 length: 15
CDR3 protein: CASSLSKYEGIEMLF
CDR3 DNA: TGTGCCAGCAGTTTATCTAAATATGAAGGGATAGAGATGCTCTTC

clone size: NA
V gene: TRBV5-4
J gene: TRBJ1-2
D gene: NA
CDR3 length: 13
CDR3 protein: CASSPDSNYGYTF
CDR3 DNA: TGTGCCAGCAGCCCGGACTCAAACTATGGCTACACCTTC

clone size: NA
V gene: TRBV7-3
J gene: TRBJ2-3
D gene: NA
CDR3 length: 15
CDR3 protein: CASSLLGGRTDTQYF
CDR3 DNA: TGTGCCAGCAGCTTATTGGGGGGGCGGACAGATACGCAGTATTTT

clone size: NA
V gene: TRBV18
J gene: TRBJ2-1
D gene: NA
CDR3 length: 16
CDR3 protein: CASSPQAGLSYNEQFF
CDR3 DNA: TGTGCCAGCTCACCCCAAGCAGGGCTTTCCTACAATGAGCAGTTCTTC

clone size: NA
V gene: TRBV6-4
J gene: TRBJ2-7
D gene: TRBD1
CDR3 length: 15
CDR3 protein: CASSDRDRVSYEQYF
CDR3 DNA: TGTGCCAGCAGTGACCGGGACAGGGTCTCCTACGAGCAGTACTTC